What follows are 6 T cell receptor beta chains derived from one specimen sequenced in a study of blood T cell repertoires in COVID-19. Data came from immunoSEQ multiplex PCR; TCRdb stores just in-frame clones and leaves some out. Among a few hundred thousand clones, about 88% were seen once, and the ten largest hold about 9.5%. The sequencing input was PBMCs or T cells enriched from blood (not recorded which). Source of these receptors: a woman in her forties who had recovered from COVID-19.

In DNA form, the CDR3 reads TGTGCCAGCAGTTTGCACGGGTCGAGCTCCTACGAGCAGTACTTC. Translated: CASSLHGSSSYEQYF. The V gene is TRBV28, the J gene TRBJ2-7; no clear D gene. Germline CDR1 is MDHEN and CDR2 is SYDVKM. The CDR3 loop spans 15 amino acids. Trimming removed 3 bases from V and 0 bases from J, with 12 bases in between.

The rearrangement joins TRBV6-5 to TRBJ2-7; D is undetermined. This CDR3 is built from 14 residues. Trimming left V 4 bases short and J 1 base short, with 11 bases between. CDR1 and CDR2 (germline): MNHEY, SVGAGI. DNA for the CDR3: TGTGCCAGCAGTTTGGGCCGAGATTCCTACGAGCAGTACTTC. Its protein product is CASSLGRDSYEQYF.

V gene TRBV18 combines with J gene TRBJ2-3, with D perhaps matching TRBD2 (6 bases). The ends were cut back, 8 bases at V and 3 bases at J, with 18 bases in the middle. This CDR3 is 15 amino acids long. CDR1 and CDR2 from the germline V gene are KGHSH and LQKENI. CDR3 in DNA: TGTGCCAGCGCCAACTGGGCGGGAAGTACAGATACGCAGTATTTT. Its translation is CASANWAGSTDTQYF. The full variable domain, with the rest looked up from reference TRBV18 and TRBJ2-3, is NAGVMQNPRHLVRRRGQEARLRCSPMKGHSHVYWYRQLPEEGLKFMVYLQKENIIDESGMPKERFSAEFPKEGPSILRIQQVVRGDSAAYFCASANWAGSTDTQYFGPGTRLTVL.

The V and J genes are TRBV18 and TRBJ2-7; TRBD2 matches at 10 bases. The CDR3 length is 17 residues. CDR1 and CDR2 from the germline V gene are KGHSH and LQKENI. V trimming: 1 base; J trimming: 6 bases; junction bases outside the gene matches: 12. CDR3 sequence (DNA): TGTGCCAGCTCACCACTAAAGCTTAGCGGGGGGACGGGCGAGCAGTACTTC. Its translation is CASSPLKLSGGTGEQYF. The whole variable domain, filled in from reference TRBV18 and TRBJ2-7, reads NAGVMQNPRHLVRRRGQEARLRCSPMKGHSHVYWYRQLPEEGLKFMVYLQKENIIDESGMPKERFSAEFPKEGPSILRIQQVVRGDSAAYFCASSPLKLSGGTGEQYFGPGTRLTVT.

The CDR3: CASSLALAVPNEQFF. CDR3 coding DNA: TGTGCCAGCAGCTTGGCGCTAGCGGTCCCCAATGAGCAGTTCTTC. This chain connects TRBV5-4 to TRBJ2-1; 7 nucleotides line up with TRBD2. The germline gives CDR1 SGHNT, CDR2 YYREEE (reference sequence). The CDR3 is 15 residues long. V shed 0 bases and J 6 bases; nucleotides not matched to a gene: 6.

The genes are TRBV4-1 and TRBJ2-7, with 8 bases fitting TRBD1. The length of the CDR3 is 17 residues. The trim removed 2 bases at V and 4 bases at J, leaving 13 bases unmatched. Germline CDR1 reads MGHRA; CDR2 reads YSYEKL. The CDR3 region is CASSQQPVIGTGYEQYF. The CDR3 DNA reads as TGCGCCAGCAGCCAACAACCCGTGATCGGGACAGGTTACGAGCAGTACTTC.